This TCR beta chain was identified in a study of blood T cell repertoires in COVID-19 (dated by TCRdb to 2020 to 2021). As for the study more broadly: Samples covering the acute and convalescent phases of COVID-19 were provided by collaborators in the United States, Italy and Spain. A freely available public database, intended as a resource for researchers studying the immune response to SARS-CoV-2, is where the repertoires were released. Where available, HLA class I and class II types were obtained from metadata supplied by the sample provider rather than from assay-based typing. The prospective study material was composed of cDNA or gDNA derived from T cells, B-cell-depleted T cells, or PBMCs. Deeply sampled blood TCRbeta repertoires from subjects exposed to, actively infected with, or recovered from COVID-19 were included in the dataset. The samples were drawn from two sources: the first 160 participants of the ongoing ImmuneRACE study, and some 1,300 subjects contributed by 6 global collaborators. Nearly every sample came with metadata listing a de-identified subject ID, COVID-19 status, age in years and sex.

TCRbeta CDR3 regions were amplified from genomic DNA by means of the immunoSEQ Assay, a bias-controlled multiplex PCR. Concerning the study's data processing: Within the assay, amplification of reference gene primers was used to estimate how many nucleated cells each sample contained. To quantify the absolute abundance of each unique TCRbeta CDR3 rearrangement, sequence reads were collapsed and filtered. Productive Simpson clonality was computed per sample as the square root of Simpson's diversity index over productive rearrangements. Entries here come from immuneACCESS through TCRdb and include only in-frame sequences with V and J called. Some clones fail to appear in such tables; in the studies checked, an unresolved V gene covers under half of the shortfall, and the cause of the remainder is unknown. The DNA was the basis for D and trimming; V, J and clone size are from that table. The sample contains around 270,000 clones, roughly 80% of them found a single time. The ten largest clonotypes hold 4.2% of the sample.

General study outcomes and caveats: The amount of clinical and demographic metadata varied by source and participant and was provided uncurated.

Ends trimmed: V by 5 bases, J by 4 bases; bases unmatched to a gene: 7. The CDR3, from cysteine to phenylalanine, totals 14 residues. Only the CDR3 DNA is retained, 42 bases long and in frame from the first base. CDR1 and CDR2 are drawn from the germline V gene (reference sequence): LGHDT, YNNKEL. Whole blood was collected in K2EDTA tubes by collaborating institutions according to the institutions' own protocols. Collaborator samples were shipped for TCRbeta analysis as frozen whole blood, isolated PBMCs, or DNA extracted from either sample type. A remark on this clone: Its antigen specificity is not known. No qualities accompany the bases; no much larger clone lies one base away.

The chain is encoded by TRBV3-1 (or the pseudogene TRBV3-2) joined to TRBJ2-5, with 7 bases in between that match TRBD1. Sequenced: peripheral blood. The TCR originated in a man aged 60 to 75 with acute or convalescent COVID-19. The CDR3 reads CASSFPGQRETQYF. The nucleotides are TGTGCCAGCAGCTTTCCGGGACAGAGAGAGACCCAGTACTTC.